The T cell receptor (beta chain) under discussion was sequenced for a study of blood T cells in healthy people across ages. Notes on this clonotype: Antigen specificity is unknown.

V shed 0 bases and J 1 base; nucleotides not matched to a gene: 6. The CDR3 spans 18 residues. Germline assignment: CDR1 DFQATT and CDR2 SNEGSKA (reference sequence). Study-wide results and limits: Diversity was higher, and naive CD4+ cells more numerous, in long-lived donors than in aged donors.

Extractions gave at least 6 micrograms of total RNA per sample. Sample-barcoded 5' priming and a J-beta primer mix drove a second PCR of 7 to 11 cycles. TCRdb reprocessed the 5' RACE reads with MiXCR, giving one entry per CDR3 protein. The table includes more than 600,000 distinct CDR3 sequences, 20% to 25% detected once. This same sample was also part of a study on T cells of mothers and their children. That report adds: Second-PCR primer M1S introduced sample barcodes and 2-4 random nucleotides. Detection yielded no persistent microchimeric T cell clones.

Sequencing was performed on blood. The chain combines TRBV20-1 with TRBJ2-6; 10 bases are a match to TRBD1. This sequence originates from a boy younger than 18 in good health. The CDR3 nucleotides read TGCAGTGCTAGAGATCGGGGACAGGGGAAATCTGGGGCCAACGTCCTGACTTTC. Amino acids: CSARDRGQGKSGANVLTF.